This passage covers 9 T cell receptor beta chains from one sample sequenced in a study of T-cell reconstitution after alpha-beta-depleted transplantation in children. Library preparation (for TCRbeta) was performed with unique molecular identifiers. TCRdb recomputed calls from the PCR reads with MiXCR, one row per CDR3 protein. Found here are under 750,000 distinct CDR3 sequences, 23% of them singletons; the top ten hold roughly an eighth. Sample: PBMCs, mostly from graft donor cells, taken 360 days after TCRalphabeta/CD19-depleted stem cell transplant. Receptors originate from a boy under two years old who had a stem cell transplant for acute myeloid leukemia, so the T cells may come from the graft donor.

Many counts were recorded for this clonotype. The chain recombines TRBV27 with TRBJ2-3, with D perhaps TRBD1 or TRBD2 (5 bases each). Trimming took off 4 bases at V and 4 bases at J, with 12 bases between the two ends. This CDR3 comprises 14 residues. CDR1 is MNHEY and CDR2 is SMNVEV in the germline V gene (reference sequence). CDR3 bases: TGTGCCAGCAGTTACGGACTGGGGGCAGATACGCAGTATTTT. This gives the protein CASSYGLGADTQYF.

This clonotype was seen at least ten times. The V gene is TRBV2, the J gene TRBJ2-4; tentatively, D is TRBD2 (6 bases). V lost 7 bases, J lost 0 bases, and 13 bases lay in between. Germline V gene data show CDR1 as SNHLY and CDR2 as FYNNEI. This CDR3 contains 15 residues. The chain's CDR3 is CASKEWGVAKNIQYF. The DNA for the CDR3 is TGTGCCAGCAAGGAATGGGGGGTAGCCAAAAACATTCAGTACTTC.

This chain links TRBV5-1 with TRBJ2-1, with a tentative D call TRBD2 (5 bases). The CDR3 spans 16 residues. CDR1 SGHRS and CDR2 YFSETQ come from the germline V gene. V was clipped by 0 bases and J by 0 bases, with 10 bases between them. The CDR3 nucleotides read TGCGCCAGCAGCTTGGTCAGGAGGAGCTCCTACAATGAGCAGTTCTTC. This codes for CASSLVRRSSYNEQFF.

This clonotype was detected many times. J is TRBJ2-7 and V is TRBV20-1; 7 bases map to TRBD2. Per germline, CDR1 DFQATT and CDR2 SNEGSKA (reference sequence). The CDR3 contains 14 residues. The ends lost 5 bases at V and 2 bases at J; junction bases unmatched: 9. CDR3 sequence reads: CSARPSAGPYEQYF. In nucleotides, the CDR3 is TGCAGTGCTCGTCCCTCAGCGGGGCCCTACGAGCAGTACTTC.

The J gene is TRBJ1-1, the V gene TRBV4-3; D may be TRBD1 (5 bases). Germline V gene data show CDR1 as LGHNA and CDR2 as YSLEER. The CDR3 has 15 residues. V lost 0 bases, J lost 4 bases, and 12 bases lay in between. Here the CDR3 DNA reads TGCGCCAGCAGCCAAGATCTCTGGGGCGCCACTGAAGCTTTCTTT. Translated, it gives CASSQDLWGATEAFF.

The chain uses TRBV30 and TRBJ2-3; D gene ambiguous. There are 11 residues in the CDR3. Germline assignment: CDR1 GTSNPN and CDR2 SVGIG (reference sequence). Deletions cut 4 bases from V and 9 bases from J, with 11 bases between. CDR3 in amino acids: CAWTDSVTQYF. In DNA, the CDR3 is TGTGCCTGGACCGACTCGGTGACGCAGTATTTT.

This clonotype was recorded once. The rearrangement uses TRBV6-1 and TRBJ1-5, with 8 nucleotides matching TRBD1. The V segment lost 1 base and the J segment 3 bases; nucleotides outside the gene matches: 5. Germline loops: CDR1 MNHNS, CDR2 SASEGT. The CDR3 covers 16 residues. DNA for the CDR3: TGTGCCAGCAGTGAAGAATGGGACAGGAACAATCAGCCCCAGCATTTT. Protein sequence: CASSEEWDRNNQPQHF.

This clonotype was recorded at least ten times. The chain joins TRBV12-3 or TRBV12-4 to TRBJ2-1; 7 bases match TRBD1. This CDR3 comprises 14 residues. With V trimmed by 4 bases and J by 5 bases, 5 bases remained unmatched. The CDR3, as DNA: TGTGCCAGCAGTTCCGGGACAGCTAACAATGAGCAGTTCTTC. Its translation is CASSSGTANNEQFF.

This clonotype was seen a few times. This rearrangement joins TRBV9 to TRBJ2-7; maybe TRBD1 (7 bases). V lost 0 bases and J lost 4, with 14 bases in between. Per the germline V gene, CDR1 is SGDLS and CDR2 is YYNGEE. This CDR3 has 15 amino acids. Written as DNA, the CDR3 is TGTGCCAGCAGCGTAGCGGAGGGGGCTAGGTACGAGCAGTACTTC. This gives the protein CASSVAEGARYEQYF.